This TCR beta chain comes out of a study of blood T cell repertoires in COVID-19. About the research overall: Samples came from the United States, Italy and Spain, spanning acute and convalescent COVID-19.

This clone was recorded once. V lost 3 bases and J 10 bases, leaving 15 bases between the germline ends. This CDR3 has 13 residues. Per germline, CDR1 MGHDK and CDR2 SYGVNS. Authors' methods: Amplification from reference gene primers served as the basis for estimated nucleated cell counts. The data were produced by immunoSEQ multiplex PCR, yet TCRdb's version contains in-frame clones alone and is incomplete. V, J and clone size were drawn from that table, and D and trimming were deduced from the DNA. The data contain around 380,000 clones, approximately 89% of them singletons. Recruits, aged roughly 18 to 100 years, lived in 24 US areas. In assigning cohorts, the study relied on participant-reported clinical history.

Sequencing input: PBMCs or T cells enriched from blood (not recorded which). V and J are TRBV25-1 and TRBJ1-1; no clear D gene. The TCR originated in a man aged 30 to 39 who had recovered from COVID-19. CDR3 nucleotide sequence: TGTGCCAGCAGTGAGCAAGGGAGGGTGGGAGCTTTCTTT. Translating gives CASSEQGRVGAFF.